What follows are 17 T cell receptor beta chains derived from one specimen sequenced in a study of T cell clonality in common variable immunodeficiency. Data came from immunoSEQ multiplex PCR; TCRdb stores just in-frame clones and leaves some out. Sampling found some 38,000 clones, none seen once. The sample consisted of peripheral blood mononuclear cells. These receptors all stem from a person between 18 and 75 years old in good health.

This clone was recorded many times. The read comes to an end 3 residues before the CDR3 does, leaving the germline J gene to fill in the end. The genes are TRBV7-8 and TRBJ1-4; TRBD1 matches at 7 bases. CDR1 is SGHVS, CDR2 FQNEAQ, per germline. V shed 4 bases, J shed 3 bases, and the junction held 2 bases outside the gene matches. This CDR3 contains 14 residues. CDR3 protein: CASSWTGANEKLFF. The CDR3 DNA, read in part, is TGTGCCAGCAGCTGGACAGGTGCTAATGAAAAA.

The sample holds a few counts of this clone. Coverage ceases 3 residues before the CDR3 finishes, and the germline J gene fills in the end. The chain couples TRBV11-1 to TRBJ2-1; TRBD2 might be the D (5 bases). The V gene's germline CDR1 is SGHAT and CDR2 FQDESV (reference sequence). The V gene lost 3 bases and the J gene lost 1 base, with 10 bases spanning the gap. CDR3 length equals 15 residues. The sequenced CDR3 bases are TGTGCCAGCAGCTTGAACGGGGTTTCCTACAATGAG. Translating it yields CASSLNGVSYNE. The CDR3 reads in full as CASSLNGVSYNEQFF.

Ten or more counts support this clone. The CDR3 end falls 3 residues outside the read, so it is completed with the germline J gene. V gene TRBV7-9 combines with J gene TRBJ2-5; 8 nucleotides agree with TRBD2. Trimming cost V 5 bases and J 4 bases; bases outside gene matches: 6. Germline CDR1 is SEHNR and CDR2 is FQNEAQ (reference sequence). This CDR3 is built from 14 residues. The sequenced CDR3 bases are TGTGCCAGCAGCGACGACAGCGGGGGAGAGACC. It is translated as CASSDDSGGET. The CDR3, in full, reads CASSDDSGGETQYF. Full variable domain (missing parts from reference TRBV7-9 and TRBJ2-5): DTGVSQNPRHKITKRGQNVTFRCDPISEHNRLYWYRQTLGQGPEFLTYFQNEAQLEKSRLLSDRFSAERPKGSFSTLEIQRTEQGDSAMYLCASSDDSGGETQYFGPGTRLLVL.

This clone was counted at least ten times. CDR3 bases read: TGCAGTGCTGATGACATTGAAGAGACC. Translation gives CSADDIEET. The CDR3, in full, reads CSADDIEETQYF. This chain joins TRBV20-1 and TRBJ2-5; D call uncertain. The DNA ends 3 residues before the CDR3 does, and the rest of the CDR3 is filled in from the germline J gene. The CDR3 extends over 12 amino acids. Germline values: CDR1 DFQATT, CDR2 SNEGSKA (reference sequence). The V end was cut by 5 bases, the J end by 3 bases, with 10 bases between.

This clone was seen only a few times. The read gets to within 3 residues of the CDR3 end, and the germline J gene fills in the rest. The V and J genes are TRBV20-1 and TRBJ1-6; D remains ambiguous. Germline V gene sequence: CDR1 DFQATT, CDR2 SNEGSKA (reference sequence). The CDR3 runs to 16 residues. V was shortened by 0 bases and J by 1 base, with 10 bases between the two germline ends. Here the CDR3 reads CSARDLSLSYNSPLHF. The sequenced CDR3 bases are TGCAGTGCTAGAGATTTGTCCTTATCCTATAATTCACCC.

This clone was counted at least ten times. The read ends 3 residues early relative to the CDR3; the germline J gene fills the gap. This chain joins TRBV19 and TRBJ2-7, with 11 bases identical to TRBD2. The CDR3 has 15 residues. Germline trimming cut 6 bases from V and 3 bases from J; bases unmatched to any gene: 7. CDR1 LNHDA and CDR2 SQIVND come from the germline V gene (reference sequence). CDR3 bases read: TGTGCCAGTAGGTCGACCGGGACTAGCGGCTACGAG. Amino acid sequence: CASRSTGTSGYE. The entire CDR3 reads CASRSTGTSGYEQYF.

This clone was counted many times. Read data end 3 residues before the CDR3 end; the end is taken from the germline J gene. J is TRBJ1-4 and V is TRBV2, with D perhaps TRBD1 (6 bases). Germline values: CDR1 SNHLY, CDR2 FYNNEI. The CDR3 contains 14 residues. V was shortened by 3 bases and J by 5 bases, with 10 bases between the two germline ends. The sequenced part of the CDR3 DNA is TGTGCCAGCAGTGATACAGGGCGGAATGAAAAA. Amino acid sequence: CASSDTGRNEK. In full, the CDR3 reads CASSDTGRNEKLFF.

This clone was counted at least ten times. The CDR3 here is CASSSGQGNTGELFF. CDR3 DNA, as far as it was read: TGTGCCAGCAGCTCGGGACAGGGGAACACCGGGGAG. The chain joins TRBV5-6 to TRBJ2-2; TRBD1 aligns across 9 bases. The read ends 3 residues early relative to the CDR3; the germline J gene fills the gap. Germline CDR1 and CDR2: SGHDT and YYEEEE. V dropped 3 bases and J dropped 1; count of bases not matched to a gene: 1. The CDR3 totals 15 residues. The complete variable domain, with remaining parts taken from reference TRBV5-6 and TRBJ2-2, reads DAGVTQSPTHLIKTRGQQVTLRCSPKSGHDTVSWYQQALGQGPQFIFQYYEEEERQRGNFPDRFSGHQFPNYSSELNVNALLLGDSALYLCASSSGQGNTGELFFGEGSRLTVL.

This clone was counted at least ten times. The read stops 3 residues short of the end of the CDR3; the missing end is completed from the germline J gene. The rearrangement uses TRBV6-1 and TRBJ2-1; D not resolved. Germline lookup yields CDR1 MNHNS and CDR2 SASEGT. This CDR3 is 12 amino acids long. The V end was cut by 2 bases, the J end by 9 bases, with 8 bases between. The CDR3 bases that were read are TGTGCCAGCAGTGAACCCTACCGTGAG. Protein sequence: CASSEPYRE. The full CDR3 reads CASSEPYREQFF.

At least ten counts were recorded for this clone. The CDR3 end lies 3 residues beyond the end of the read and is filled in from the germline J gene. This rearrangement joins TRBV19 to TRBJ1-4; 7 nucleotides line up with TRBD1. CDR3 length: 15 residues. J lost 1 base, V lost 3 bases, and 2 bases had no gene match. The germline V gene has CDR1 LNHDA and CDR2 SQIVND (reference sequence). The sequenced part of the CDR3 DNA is TGTGCCAGTAGTATGACAGGGCGAACTAATGAAAAA. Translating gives CASSMTGRTNEK. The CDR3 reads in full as CASSMTGRTNEKLFF.

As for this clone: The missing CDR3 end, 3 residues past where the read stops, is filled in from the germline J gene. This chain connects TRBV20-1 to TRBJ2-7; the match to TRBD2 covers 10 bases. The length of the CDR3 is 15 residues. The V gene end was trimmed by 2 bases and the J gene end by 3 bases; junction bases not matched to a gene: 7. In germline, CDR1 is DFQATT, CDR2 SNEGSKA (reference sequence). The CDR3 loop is CSARTPGTSVYEQYF. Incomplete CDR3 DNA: TGCAGTGCTAGAACCCCCGGGACTAGCGTCTACGAG.

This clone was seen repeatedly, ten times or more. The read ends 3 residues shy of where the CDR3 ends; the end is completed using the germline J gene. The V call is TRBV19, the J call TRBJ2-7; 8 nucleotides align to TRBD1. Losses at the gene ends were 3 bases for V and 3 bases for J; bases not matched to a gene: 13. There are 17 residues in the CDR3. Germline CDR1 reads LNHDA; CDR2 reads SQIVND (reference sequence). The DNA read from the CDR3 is TGTGCCAGTAGTATGTTGGTGGGGGGACAGGCCGACTACGAG. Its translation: CASSMLVGGQADYE. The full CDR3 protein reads CASSMLVGGQADYEQYF. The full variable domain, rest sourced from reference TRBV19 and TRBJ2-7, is DGGITQSPKYLFRKEGQNVTLSCEQNLNHDAMYWYRQDPGQGLRLIYYSQIVNDFQKGDIAEGYSVSREKKESFPLTVTSAQKNPTAFYLCASSMLVGGQADYEQYFGPGTRLTVT.

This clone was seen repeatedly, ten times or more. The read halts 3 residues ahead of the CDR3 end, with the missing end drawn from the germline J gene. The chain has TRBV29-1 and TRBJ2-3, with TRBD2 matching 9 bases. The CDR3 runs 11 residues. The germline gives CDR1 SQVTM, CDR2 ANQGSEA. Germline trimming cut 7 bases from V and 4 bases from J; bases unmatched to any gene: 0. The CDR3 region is CSGGGADTQYF. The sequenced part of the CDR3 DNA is TGCAGCGGCGGGGGGGCAGATACG.

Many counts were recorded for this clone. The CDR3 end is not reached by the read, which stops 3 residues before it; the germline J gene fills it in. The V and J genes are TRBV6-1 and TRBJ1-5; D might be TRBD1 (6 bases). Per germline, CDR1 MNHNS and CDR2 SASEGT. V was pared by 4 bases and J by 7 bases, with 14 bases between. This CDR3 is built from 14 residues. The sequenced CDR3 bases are TGTGCCAGCAGTGTAACAGGGTTCCGCCAGCCC. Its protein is CASSVTGFRQP. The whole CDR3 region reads CASSVTGFRQPQHF.

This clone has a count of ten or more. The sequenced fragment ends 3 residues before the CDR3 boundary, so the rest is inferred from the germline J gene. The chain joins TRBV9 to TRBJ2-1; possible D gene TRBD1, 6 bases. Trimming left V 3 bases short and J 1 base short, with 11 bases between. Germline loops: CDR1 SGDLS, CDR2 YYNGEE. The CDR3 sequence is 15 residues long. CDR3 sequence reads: CASSAGGSSYNEQFF. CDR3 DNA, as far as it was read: TGTGCCAGCAGCGCTGGGGGCTCGTCCTACAATGAG.

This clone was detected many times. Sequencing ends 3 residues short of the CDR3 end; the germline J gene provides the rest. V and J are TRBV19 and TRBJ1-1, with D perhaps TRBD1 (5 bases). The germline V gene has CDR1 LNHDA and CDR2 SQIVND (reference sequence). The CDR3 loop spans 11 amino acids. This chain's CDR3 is CASRLRGEAFF. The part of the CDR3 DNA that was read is TGTGCCAGTAGGCTTAGGGGCGAA.

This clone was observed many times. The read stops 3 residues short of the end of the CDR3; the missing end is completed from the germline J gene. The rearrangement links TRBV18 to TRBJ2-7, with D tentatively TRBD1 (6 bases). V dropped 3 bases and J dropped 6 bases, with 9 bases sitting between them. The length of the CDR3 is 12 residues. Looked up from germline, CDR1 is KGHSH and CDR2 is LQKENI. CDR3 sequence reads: CASSPATGEQYF. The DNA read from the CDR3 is TGTGCCAGCTCACCGGCGACAGGCGAG.